Reported below is one TCR beta chain. Libraries were prepared by immunoSEQ multiplex PCR; TCRdb keeps only in-frame clonotypes and omits some of them. The sample yields roughly 1.5 million clones, nearly 99% seen once. This specimen belongs to a study of shared clonotypes between healthy human individuals. The V end was cut by 0 bases, the J end by 5 bases, with 14 bases between. The CDR3 extends over 16 amino acids. In germline, CDR1 is MGHRA, CDR2 YSYEKL. The chain uses TRBV4-1 and TRBJ2-1; a possible D gene is TRBD1 (5 bases). Sequenced material: naive CD4+ T cells sorted from blood. As to subset: CD45RA+ positively selected. This TCR derives from a man younger than 40 in good health. The CDR3 DNA is TGCGCCAGCAGCCAAGAAGGGGCGGCCCGCCACAATGAGCAGTTCTTC. Its translation: CASSQEGAARHNEQFF.